The subject of this entry is one T cell receptor beta chain. These data come from a study of siplizumab effects on memory and regulatory T cells. Profiled with immunoSEQ multiplex PCR; TCRdb holds only in-frame clones, not every one. The data show approximately 120,000 clones, over 85% seen once. The sample was non-Treg CD4+ T cells sorted from blood. The receptor comes from a human donor in good health.

CDR3 nucleotide sequence: TGCGCCAGCAGCTTGGAACAGATCTACGAGCAGTACTTC. This gives the protein CASSLEQIYEQYF. The genes are TRBV5-1 and TRBJ2-7; no definite D call. CDR1 and CDR2 from the germline V gene are SGHRS and YFSETQ. The CDR3 loop spans 13 amino acids. Trimming left V 0 bases short and J 3 bases short, with 7 bases between.